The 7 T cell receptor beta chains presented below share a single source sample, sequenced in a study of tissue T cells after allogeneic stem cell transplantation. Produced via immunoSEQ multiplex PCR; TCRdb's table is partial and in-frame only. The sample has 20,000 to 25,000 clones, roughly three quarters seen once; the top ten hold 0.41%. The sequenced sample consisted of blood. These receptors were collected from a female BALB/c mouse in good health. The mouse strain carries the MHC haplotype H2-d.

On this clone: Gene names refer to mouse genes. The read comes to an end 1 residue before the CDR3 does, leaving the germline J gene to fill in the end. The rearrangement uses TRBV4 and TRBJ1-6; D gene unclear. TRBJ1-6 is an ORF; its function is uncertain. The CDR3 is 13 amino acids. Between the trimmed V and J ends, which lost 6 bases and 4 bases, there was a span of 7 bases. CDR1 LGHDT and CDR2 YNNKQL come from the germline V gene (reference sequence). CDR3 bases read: TGTGCCAGCAGTCAATGGTATAATTCGCCCCTCTAC. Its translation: CASSQWYNSPLY. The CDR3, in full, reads CASSQWYNSPLYF.

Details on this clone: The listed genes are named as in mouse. The sequenced part of the CDR3 DNA is TGTGCTAGCAGTAAAGGGTTTGACGCCCAGTAC. Translating it yields CASSKGFDAQY. The entire CDR3 is CASSKGFDAQYF. This chain connects TRBV17 to TRBJ2-5; D remains unclear. The read gets to within 1 residue of the CDR3 end, and the germline J gene fills in the rest. The germline V gene has CDR1 MNHDT and CDR2 YYDKIL. The V end lost 4 bases, the J end lost 10 bases, and 12 bases lay between the germline ends. The CDR3 is made up of 12 amino acids. The variable domain in full, completed from reference TRBV17 and TRBJ2-5, reads DTTVKQNPRYKLARVGKPVNLICSQTMNHDTMYWYQKKPNQAPKLLLFYYDKILNREADTFEKFQSSRPNNSFCSLYIGSAGLEYSAMYLCASSKGFDAQYFGPGTRLLVL.

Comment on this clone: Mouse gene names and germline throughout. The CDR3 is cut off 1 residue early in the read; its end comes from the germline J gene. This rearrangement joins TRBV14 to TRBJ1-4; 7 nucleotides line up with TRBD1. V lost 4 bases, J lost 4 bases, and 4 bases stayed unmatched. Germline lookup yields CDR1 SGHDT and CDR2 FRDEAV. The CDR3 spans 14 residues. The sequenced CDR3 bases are TGTGCCAGCAGTCCACAGGGGAGCAACGAAAGATTATTT. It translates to CASSPQGSNERLF. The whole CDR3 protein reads CASSPQGSNERLFF.

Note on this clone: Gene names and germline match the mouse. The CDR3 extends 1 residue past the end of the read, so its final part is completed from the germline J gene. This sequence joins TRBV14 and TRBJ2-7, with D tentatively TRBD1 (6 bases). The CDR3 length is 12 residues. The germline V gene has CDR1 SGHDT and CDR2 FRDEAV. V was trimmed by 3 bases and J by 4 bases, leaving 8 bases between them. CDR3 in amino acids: CASSSGQYEQYF. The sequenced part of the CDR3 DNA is TGTGCCAGCAGTTCGGGACAATATGAACAGTAC.

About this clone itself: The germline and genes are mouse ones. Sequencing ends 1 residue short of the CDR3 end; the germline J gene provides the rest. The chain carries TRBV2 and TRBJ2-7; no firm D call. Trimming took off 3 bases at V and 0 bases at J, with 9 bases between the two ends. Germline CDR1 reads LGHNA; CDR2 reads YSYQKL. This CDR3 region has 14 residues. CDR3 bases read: TGTGCCAGCAGCCAGCAGGTGAGCTCCTATGAACAGTAC. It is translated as CASSQQVSSYEQY. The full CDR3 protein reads CASSQQVSSYEQYF.

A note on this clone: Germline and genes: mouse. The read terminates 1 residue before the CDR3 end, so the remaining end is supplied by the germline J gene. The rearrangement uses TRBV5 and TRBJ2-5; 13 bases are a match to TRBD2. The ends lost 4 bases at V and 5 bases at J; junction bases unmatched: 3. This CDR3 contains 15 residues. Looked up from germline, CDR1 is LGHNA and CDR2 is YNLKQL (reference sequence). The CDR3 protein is CASSPRDWGGDTQYF. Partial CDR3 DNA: TGTGCCAGCAGCCCACGGGACTGGGGGGGAGACACCCAGTAC.

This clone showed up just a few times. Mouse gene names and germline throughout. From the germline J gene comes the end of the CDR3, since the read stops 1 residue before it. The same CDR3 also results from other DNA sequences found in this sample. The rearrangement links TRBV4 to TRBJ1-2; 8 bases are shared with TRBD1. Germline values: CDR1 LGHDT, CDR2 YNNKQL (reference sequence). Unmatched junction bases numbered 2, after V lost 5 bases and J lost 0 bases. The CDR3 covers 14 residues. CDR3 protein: CASSLQGANSDYTF. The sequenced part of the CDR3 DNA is TGTGCCAGCAGCCTACAGGGGGCAAACTCCGACTACACC.